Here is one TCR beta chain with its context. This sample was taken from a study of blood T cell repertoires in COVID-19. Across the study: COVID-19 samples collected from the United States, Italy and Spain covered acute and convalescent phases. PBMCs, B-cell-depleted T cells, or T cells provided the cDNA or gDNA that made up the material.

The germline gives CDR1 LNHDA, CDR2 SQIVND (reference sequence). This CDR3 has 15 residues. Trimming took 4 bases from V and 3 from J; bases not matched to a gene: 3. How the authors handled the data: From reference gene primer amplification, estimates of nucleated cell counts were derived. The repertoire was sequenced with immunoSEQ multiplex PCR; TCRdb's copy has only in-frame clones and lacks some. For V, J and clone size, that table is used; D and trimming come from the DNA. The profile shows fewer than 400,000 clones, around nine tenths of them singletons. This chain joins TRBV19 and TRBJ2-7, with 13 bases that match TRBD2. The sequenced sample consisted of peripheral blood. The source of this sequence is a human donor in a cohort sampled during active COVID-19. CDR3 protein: CASSKRTSGSYEQYF. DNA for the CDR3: TGTGCCAGTAGTAAACGGACTAGCGGGAGCTACGAGCAGTACTTC.